The 21 T cell receptor beta chains presented below share a single source sample, sequenced in a study of metastatic and nonmetastatic thyroid tumors. MiXCR reprocessed the PCR reads for TCRdb. The sample records thousands of clones, 35% to 45% being singletons. Thyroid surgery took place with no prior treatment in any patient. Input material: adjacent normal tissue. These receptors originate from a female donor with papillary thyroid cancer or a benign thyroid nodule (not recorded which). Some clones in this sample may be carry-over from other donors' samples.

This chain links TRBV7-8 with TRBJ2-7; 8 bases line up with TRBD2. V lost 4 bases to trimming and J lost 2 bases; unmatched junction nucleotides: 7. Germline CDR1 SGHVS, CDR2 FQNEAQ. This CDR3 region has 15 residues. The CDR3 spells CASSSERGTTYEQYF. CDR3 DNA sequence: TGTGCCAGCAGCTCGGAGCGGGGGACGACCTACGAGCAGTACTTC. Filled out from reference TRBV7-8 and TRBJ2-7, the complete variable domain reads GAGVSQSPRYKVAKRGQDVALRCDPISGHVSLFWYQQALGQGPEFLTYFQNEAQLDKSGLPSDRFFAERPEGSVSTLKIQRTQQEDSAVYLCASSSERGTTYEQYFGPGTRLTVT.

In this sample, this clone turned up a few times. The gene calls are TRBV11-3 and TRBJ2-4; tentative D call: TRBD1 (6 bases). Germline V gives CDR1 SGHNT, CDR2 YENEEA. Trimming took off 2 bases at V and 7 bases at J, with 12 bases between the two ends. The CDR3 has 14 amino acids. CDR3: CASSLPTRGNIQYF. As DNA, the CDR3 is TGTGCCAGCAGCTTACCGACGAGGGGGAACATTCAGTACTTC.

The gene calls are TRBV20-1 and TRBJ2-7; perhaps TRBD1 as D (6 bases). V was pared by 5 bases and J by 6 bases, with 14 bases between. The CDR3 contains 12 residues. The germline V gene encodes CDR1 DFQATT and CDR2 SNEGSKA (reference sequence). CDR3 sequence reads: CSAGRDRREQYF. CDR3 bases: TGCAGTGCTGGGAGAGACAGGCGCGAGCAGTACTTC.

There are a few counts of this clone. The gene calls are TRBV12-3 or TRBV12-4 and TRBJ2-1; weak D call: TRBD2 (6 bases). The V end lost 3 bases, the J end lost 0 bases, and 9 bases lay between the germline ends. This CDR3 has 15 amino acids. The CDR3 loop reads CASSFGGISYNEQFF. The CDR3 region has the DNA TGTGCCAGCAGTTTCGGCGGGATCTCCTACAATGAGCAGTTCTTC.

At least ten counts were recorded for this clone. The rearrangement joins TRBV20-1 to TRBJ2-1; 9 positions agree with TRBD2. Germline V lookup: CDR1 DFQATT, CDR2 SNEGSKA (reference sequence). There are 16 residues in the CDR3. The V and J ends lost 8 bases and 7 bases, in that order; junction bases with no gene match: 18. The CDR3 coding sequence is TGCAGTCTCGAGGGGTCTAGCGGGGATCGCCGAAATGAGCAGTTCTTC. Translating gives CSLEGSSGDRRNEQFF.

This clone showed up just a few times. The V gene is TRBV4-2, the J gene TRBJ1-1; D not resolved. Trimming removed 0 bases from V and 4 bases from J, with 18 bases in between. The CDR3 length is 17 residues. Germline V gene sequence: CDR1 LGHNA, CDR2 YNFKEQ. The CDR3 DNA sequence: TGTGCCAGCAGCCAAGAAAGTGAGTTGCGGGGTGGCACTGAAGCTTTCTTT. Its protein product is CASSQESELRGGTEAFF.

This clone occurred a few times. The chain couples TRBV6-1 to TRBJ2-1, with D uncertain. This CDR3 comprises 15 residues. From germline, CDR1 is MNHNS and CDR2 SASEGT. V lost 6 bases and J 2 bases, leaving 14 bases between the germline ends. CDR3 residues: CASSPSPRAYNEQFF. The DNA for the CDR3 is TGTGCCAGCAGCCCATCTCCACGTGCCTACAATGAGCAGTTCTTC.

The CDR3 loop reads CASGPGQVAFF. CDR3 nucleotides: TGTGCCAGCGGCCCGGGACAGGTGGCTTTCTTT. The chain joins TRBV6-1 to TRBJ1-1; TRBD1 matches at 8 bases. Germline CDR1 and CDR2: MNHNS and SASEGT. This CDR3 comprises 11 residues. J gave up 11 bases and V 8 bases, and 7 bases lay outside the gene matches.

The rearrangement uses TRBV11-1 and TRBJ2-7; 8 nucleotides align to TRBD1. The V gene end was trimmed by 4 bases and the J gene end by 3 bases; junction bases not matched to a gene: 5. The germline CDR1 and CDR2 sequences are SGHAT and FQDESV (reference sequence). The CDR3 extends over 14 amino acids. This chain's CDR3 is CASSSRDRYYEQYF. In nucleotides, the CDR3 is TGTGCCAGCAGCTCCCGGGACAGGTACTACGAGCAGTACTTC.

V is TRBV24-1 and J is TRBJ1-5; D perhaps matches TRBD1 (6 bases). This CDR3 has 19 residues. The V end lost 4 bases, the J end lost 11 bases, and 32 bases lay between the germline ends. CDR1 and CDR2 (germline): KGHDR, SFDVKD. The CDR3 spells CATSDLEGRNGGSCQAQHF. In nucleotides, the CDR3 is TGTGCCACCAGTGACCTCGAGGGCCGGAATGGGGGCTCTTGTCAAGCCCAGCATTTT.

This clone qualifies as large. This chain joins TRBV19 and TRBJ2-2; TRBD1 might be the D (5 bases). Germline V gene sequence: CDR1 LNHDA, CDR2 SQIVND (reference sequence). CDR3 length equals 15 residues. V shed 0 bases and J shed 7 bases, with 12 bases lying between them. DNA of the CDR3: TGTGCCAGTAGTATAGATGGGGCAGTGAACGGGGAGCTGTTTTTT. It codes for CASSIDGAVNGELFF.

The genes are TRBV20-1 and TRBJ2-1, with D unresolved. V gave up 2 bases and J gave up 5 bases, with 7 bases separating them. This CDR3 comprises 12 residues. The V gene's germline CDR1 is DFQATT and CDR2 SNEGSKA (reference sequence). CDR3 sequence (DNA): TGCAGTGCTAGACTAGTTGACAATGAGCAGTTCTTC. It encodes CSARLVDNEQFF.

This chain's CDR3 is CASSFTRGIPYEQYF. The DNA of the CDR3 is TGTGCCAGCAGCTTCACGCGGGGGATCCCCTACGAGCAGTACTTC. This rearrangement joins TRBV7-3 to TRBJ2-7; 7 bases are a match to TRBD2. Germline V gene sequence: CDR1 SGHTA, CDR2 FQGTGA. The V and J ends lost 3 bases and 2 bases, in that order; junction bases with no gene match: 7. The CDR3 is 15 residues long.

The V call is TRBV10-3, the J call TRBJ2-3; 8 positions agree with TRBD1. CDR1 ENHRY and CDR2 SYGVKD come from the germline V gene. J was trimmed by 4 bases and V by 3 bases; bases with no gene match: 0. The CDR3 consists of 13 residues. The CDR3 DNA reads TGTGCCATCAGTGACAGGGGGCCAGATACGCAGTATTTT. It encodes CAISDRGPDTQYF.

The rearrangement joins TRBV27 to TRBJ2-1; 7 bases agree with TRBD2. V was pared by 5 bases and J by 6 bases, with 10 bases of the junction left unmatched. The germline gives CDR1 MNHEY, CDR2 SMNVEV (reference sequence). The CDR3 contains 15 residues. This CDR3 is CASSLTSIIRNEQFF. For the CDR3, the DNA is TGTGCCAGCAGTCTGACTAGCATTATTCGCAATGAGCAGTTCTTC.

V and J are TRBV7-8 and TRBJ1-5; no clear D. Germline lookup yields CDR1 SGHVS and CDR2 FQNEAQ. The CDR3 loop spans 14 amino acids. V was cut by 2 bases and J by 5 bases, with 10 bases left in between. The CDR3 DNA reads as TGTGCCAGCAGCTTATATCGGCGGGATCAGCCCCAGCATTTT. Encoded protein: CASSLYRRDQPQHF.

In its sample, this clone ranks as medium-sized (0.01 to 0.1%). The junction and the germline gene differ at one end; a read error may be behind it. V gene TRBV7-9 combines with J gene TRBJ2-1; 14 bases fit TRBD2. The CDR3 covers 17 residues. Germline lookup yields CDR1 SEHNR and CDR2 FQNEAQ (reference sequence). The CDR3 nucleotides are TGTGCCAGCAGCTCCAGGACTAGCGGGGGGCCGGGCAATGGGCAGTTCTTC. This encodes CASSSRTSGGPGNGQFF.

Turning to this clone: The same CDR3 can be traced to other DNA sequences in this sample. The chain recombines TRBV5-1 with TRBJ2-2; D is perhaps TRBD1 (6 bases). The CDR3 spans 16 residues. V lost 4 bases, J lost 6 bases, and 19 bases lay in between. Germline values: CDR1 SGHRS, CDR2 YFSETQ. CDR3 in DNA: TGCGCCAGCAGCCTGGGGCCAGCAGGGGTAGCCGGGGAGCTGTTTTTT. Residues: CASSLGPAGVAGELFF.

This clone was found a few times. V usage is TRBV6-5 and J usage is TRBJ1-1, with TRBD1 identical over 9 bases. Germline CDR1 MNHEY, CDR2 SVGAGI. The length of the CDR3 is 15 residues. V was clipped by 4 bases and J by 2 bases; unmatched bases: 5. The CDR3 is CASSFWTGVNTEAFF. CDR3 in DNA: TGTGCCAGCAGTTTCTGGACAGGGGTTAACACTGAAGCTTTCTTT.

This clone was counted a few times. The genes are TRBV4-1 and TRBJ1-2; TRBD1 might be the D (6 bases). V lost 3 bases to trimming and J lost 8 bases, with 16 bases between them. The CDR3 has 14 amino acids. In germline, CDR1 is MGHRA, CDR2 YSYEKL. Written as DNA, the CDR3 is TGCGCCAGCAGCCAGGTGGGGGGCGCGAAAGGCTACACCTTC. This sequence encodes CASSQVGGAKGYTF.

This clone was detected only a few times. This chain joins TRBV4-1 and TRBJ2-1; D is ambiguous. Germline CDR1 and CDR2: MGHRA and YSYEKL. Trimming removed 5 bases from V and 5 bases from J, with 10 bases in between. CDR3 size: 13 residues. CDR3 loop: CASSKIWDNEQFF. CDR3 DNA: TGCGCCAGCAGCAAGATATGGGACAATGAGCAGTTCTTC.